The 19 T cell receptor beta chains reported below all come from one sample, sequenced in a study of lymphopenia after photon versus proton radiotherapy. The method was immunoSEQ multiplex PCR; TCRdb's version includes in-frame clones alone and lacks a portion of them. The sample records tens of thousands of clones, about 89% being singletons. This material consisted of peripheral blood, taken from a patient treated with proton-based radiotherapy. The receptors shown here come from a man of 80 years or more with esophageal cancer.

In DNA, the CDR3 is TGTGCCAGCAGCTTAGTCGGGACGACAAATAGCAATCAGCCCCAGCATTTT. This encodes CASSLVGTTNSNQPQHF. The chain links TRBV7-2 to TRBJ1-5, with D possibly TRBD1 on 5 matching bases. In germline, CDR1 is SGHTA, CDR2 FQGNSA. Deletions cut 1 base from V and 0 bases from J, with 13 bases between. The CDR3 runs 17 residues.

This rearrangement joins TRBV30 to TRBJ1-3; D call uncertain. The CDR3 runs to 14 residues. Germline-derived CDR1 and CDR2 are GTSNPN and SVGIG (reference sequence). The ends were cut back, 2 bases at V and 2 bases at J, with 10 bases in the middle. CDR3 residues: CAWSRTRTGNTIYF. CDR3 nucleotides: TGTGCCTGGAGTAGGACTCGCACTGGAAACACCATATATTTT.

V is TRBV30 and J is TRBJ2-3, with D unresolved. This CDR3 comprises 14 residues. Looked up from germline, CDR1 is GTSNPN and CDR2 is SVGIG (reference sequence). The germline V and J ends were trimmed by 2 bases and 1 base, with 10 bases remaining between them. CDR3 nucleotide sequence: TGTGCCTGGAGTAGGCTATCTGGCACAGATACGCAGTATTTT. It encodes CAWSRLSGTDTQYF.

The chain combines TRBV27 with TRBJ2-3; perhaps TRBD1 as D (5 bases). The V end lost 6 bases, the J end lost 2 bases, and 18 bases lay between the germline ends. Germline V gives CDR1 MNHEY, CDR2 SMNVEV (reference sequence). The CDR3 covers 16 residues. CDR3: CASSPWSRVITDTQYF. The DNA for the CDR3 is TGTGCCAGCAGCCCTTGGAGCAGGGTCATCACAGATACGCAGTATTTT.

Only a few counts were recorded for this clone. V usage is TRBV18 and J usage is TRBJ2-1; 11 bases fit TRBD2. The CDR3 extends over 15 amino acids. Germline CDR1 and CDR2: KGHSH and LQKENI. J was trimmed by 3 bases and V by 3 bases; bases with no gene match: 1. CDR3 in amino acids: CASSPGTSGYNEQFF. The CDR3 region has the DNA TGTGCCAGCTCACCCGGGACTAGCGGCTACAATGAGCAGTTCTTC.

The chain has TRBV18 and TRBJ1-1; unclear D gene. Trimming removed 1 base from V and 6 bases from J, with 12 bases in between. This CDR3 contains 14 residues. CDR1 is KGHSH and CDR2 is LQKENI in the germline V gene. The CDR3 protein is CASSPLKGYAEAFF. The DNA of the CDR3 is TGTGCCAGCTCACCACTCAAAGGTTATGCTGAAGCTTTCTTT.

The chain recombines TRBV19 with TRBJ2-5; 9 bases align to TRBD2. The ends lost 4 bases at V and 4 bases at J; junction bases unmatched: 4. In germline, CDR1 is LNHDA, CDR2 SQIVND (reference sequence). The CDR3 covers 14 residues. CDR3 coding DNA: TGTGCCAGTAGTAGTCGGCGGGGGGGAGAGACCCAGTACTTC. Its protein is CASSSRRGGETQYF.

The J gene is TRBJ2-5, the V gene TRBV10-1; tentative D call: TRBD2 (6 bases). The CDR3 runs 14 residues. Between the trimmed V and J ends, which lost 3 bases and 5 bases, there was a span of 13 bases. Germline assignment: CDR1 WNHNN and CDR2 SYGVQD (reference sequence). CDR3 nucleotide sequence: TGCGCCAGCAGTGAAGTGGGGGGAGACGAGACCCAGTACTTC. Its translation: CASSEVGGDETQYF.

This clone occurred once. The genes are TRBV19 and TRBJ2-3, with D perhaps TRBD2 (6 bases). V lost 6 bases and J 5 bases, leaving 9 bases between the germline ends. This CDR3 has 12 residues. Germline-derived CDR1 and CDR2 are LNHDA and SQIVND (reference sequence). The CDR3 protein is CASSGRGDTQYF. CDR3 DNA sequence: TGTGCCAGTAGCGGGAGAGGAGATACGCAGTATTTT.

The chain is built from TRBV4-3 and TRBJ1-2, with a possible D match to TRBD1 (5 bases). Germline V CDR1 and CDR2: LGHNA, YSLEER. The CDR3 has 16 amino acids. The ends were cut back, 4 bases at V and 2 bases at J, with 17 bases in the middle. CDR3 DNA sequence: TGCGCCAGCAGCCTGATCCCCACGGGGGGAAACTATGGCTACACCTTC. It encodes CASSLIPTGGNYGYTF.

This chain links TRBV5-4 with TRBJ1-1, with D hard to call. Trimming left V 4 bases short and J 10 bases short, with 17 bases between. This CDR3 region has 13 residues. Germline assignment: CDR1 SGHNT and CDR2 YYREEE (reference sequence). CDR3 loop: CASSPRVAGPAFF. CDR3 DNA sequence: TGTGCCAGCAGCCCCCGTGTCGCAGGTCCAGCTTTCTTT.

This clone was counted a single time. This chain connects TRBV30 to TRBJ2-1; 7 bases are a match to TRBD1. The V and J ends lost 2 bases and 0 bases, in that order; junction bases with no gene match: 4. CDR3 length: 15 amino acids. CDR1 and CDR2 from the germline V gene are GTSNPN and SVGIG (reference sequence). CDR3 nucleotide sequence: TGTGCCTGGAGTTTCAGGGGGATCTCCTACAATGAGCAGTTCTTC. It translates to CAWSFRGISYNEQFF. The whole variable domain, remainder taken from reference TRBV30 and TRBJ2-1, is SQTIHQWPATLVQPVGSPLSLECTVEGTSNPNLYWYRQAAGRGLQLLFYSVGIGQISSEVPQNLSASRPQDRQFILSSKKLLLSDSGFYLCAWSFRGISYNEQFFGPGTRLTVL.

V gene TRBV5-4 combines with J gene TRBJ1-2; 7 nucleotides align to TRBD1. Looked up from germline, CDR1 is SGHNT and CDR2 is YYREEE (reference sequence). Trimming cost V 4 bases and J 7 bases; bases outside gene matches: 10. This CDR3 is built from 14 residues. The DNA for the CDR3 is TGTGCCAGCAGCGCACCACAGGGGATGCGTGGCTACACCTTC. Translation gives CASSAPQGMRGYTF.

The gene calls are TRBV30 and TRBJ1-4, with TRBD1 matching 7 bases. This CDR3 spans 14 amino acids. J lost 3 bases, V lost 2 bases, and 3 bases had no gene match. Germline V gene lookup returns CDR1 GTSNPN and CDR2 SVGIG (reference sequence). The CDR3 region is CAWSPGTANEKLFF. CDR3 DNA: TGTGCCTGGAGTCCCGGGACAGCTAATGAAAAACTGTTTTTT.

The rearrangement uses TRBV7-9 and TRBJ2-5; possible D gene TRBD1, 5 bases. Trimming removed 5 bases at V and 1 base at J, with 14 bases between. Germline CDR1 and CDR2: SEHNR and FQNEAQ (reference sequence). CDR3 length equals 15 residues. The CDR3 reads CASSRIQDPQETQYF. The CDR3 nucleotides read TGTGCCAGCAGCCGTATACAGGACCCCCAAGAGACCCAGTACTTC.

This clone came up a few times. This chain joins TRBV30 and TRBJ2-7, with D perhaps matching TRBD2 (6 bases). With 5 bases removed from V and 2 bases from J, the gap between germline ends came to 13 bases. Germline V lookup: CDR1 GTSNPN, CDR2 SVGIG (reference sequence). The CDR3 length is 13 residues. CDR3: CAWARGTTYEQYF. The CDR3 nucleotides are TGTGCCTGGGCACGGGGGACCACCTACGAGCAGTACTTC. Based on the CDR3 plus reference TRBV30 and TRBJ2-7, the full variable domain is SQTIHQWPATLVQPVGSPLSLECTVEGTSNPNLYWYRQAAGRGLQLLFYSVGIGQISSEVPQNLSASRPQDRQFILSSKKLLLSDSGFYLCAWARGTTYEQYFGPGTRLTVT.

The V gene is TRBV4-1, the J gene TRBJ2-7, with a weak D call TRBD1 (5 bases). Trimming took 6 bases from V and 1 from J, leaving 10 bases between them. The CDR3 length is 13 residues. Germline CDR1 is MGHRA and CDR2 is YSYEKL. The CDR3 loop reads CASRSGKSYEQYF. The CDR3 nucleotides read TGCGCCAGCAGGTCAGGGAAATCCTACGAGCAGTACTTC.

The gene calls are TRBV29-1 and TRBJ1-1, with D possibly being TRBD1 (5 bases). Germline V lookup: CDR1 SQVTM, CDR2 ANQGSEA. V gave up 3 bases and J gave up 4 bases, with 15 bases separating them. The CDR3 has 14 residues. CDR3 sequence reads: CSVDLRGGFTEAFF. The CDR3 DNA sequence: TGCAGCGTTGATTTGAGGGGAGGGTTCACTGAAGCTTTCTTT.

The chain links TRBV15 to TRBJ2-6; possible D gene TRBD2, 5 bases. Germline V CDR1 and CDR2: LNHNV, YYDKDF (reference sequence). Trimming cost V 5 bases and J 3 bases, with 14 bases left between them. CDR3 size: 16 residues. This CDR3 reads CATSRSAAGGANVLTF. In DNA form, the CDR3 reads TGTGCCACCAGCCGCTCCGCCGCGGGTGGGGCCAACGTCCTGACTTTC.